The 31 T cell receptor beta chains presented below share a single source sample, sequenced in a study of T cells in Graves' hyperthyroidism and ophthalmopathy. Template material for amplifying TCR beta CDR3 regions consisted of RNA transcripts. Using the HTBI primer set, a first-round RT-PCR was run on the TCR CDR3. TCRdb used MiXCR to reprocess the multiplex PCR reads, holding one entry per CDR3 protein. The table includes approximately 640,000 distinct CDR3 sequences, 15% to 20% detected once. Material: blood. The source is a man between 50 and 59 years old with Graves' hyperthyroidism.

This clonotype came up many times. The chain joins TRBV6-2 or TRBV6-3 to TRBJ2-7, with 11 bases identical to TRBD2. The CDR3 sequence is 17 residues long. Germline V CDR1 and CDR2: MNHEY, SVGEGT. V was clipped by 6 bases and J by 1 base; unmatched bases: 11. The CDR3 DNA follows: TGTGCCAGCAGGGACCATCCTAGCGGGAGGTTTTCCTACGAGCAGTACTTC. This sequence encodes CASRDHPSGRFSYEQYF.

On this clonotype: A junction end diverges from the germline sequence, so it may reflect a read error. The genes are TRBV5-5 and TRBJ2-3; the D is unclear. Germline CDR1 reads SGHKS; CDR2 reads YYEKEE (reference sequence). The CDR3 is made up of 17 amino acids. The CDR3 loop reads CASSFPRLAVRLRAQYF. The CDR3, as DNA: TGCGCCAGCAGCTTCCCCAGACTCGCGGTACGTCTAAGGGCGCAGTATTTT.

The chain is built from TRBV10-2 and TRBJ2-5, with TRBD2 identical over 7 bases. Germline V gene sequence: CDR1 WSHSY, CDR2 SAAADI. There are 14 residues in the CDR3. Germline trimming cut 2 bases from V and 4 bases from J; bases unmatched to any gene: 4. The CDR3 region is CASSEEGGRETQYF. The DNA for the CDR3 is TGCGCCAGCAGTGAGGAAGGCGGGAGAGAGACCCAGTACTTC.

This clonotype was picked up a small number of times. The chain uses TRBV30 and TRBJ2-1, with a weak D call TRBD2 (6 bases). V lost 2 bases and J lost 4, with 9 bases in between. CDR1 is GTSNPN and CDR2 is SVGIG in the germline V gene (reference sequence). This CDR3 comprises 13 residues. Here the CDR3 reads CAWSWSGYNEQFF. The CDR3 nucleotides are TGTGCCTGGAGTTGGAGCGGGTACAATGAGCAGTTCTTC.

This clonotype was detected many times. The CDR3 here is CAWSEAASGSFEQYF. In nucleotides, the CDR3 is TGTGCCTGGAGTGAGGCGGCTAGCGGGAGTTTCGAGCAGTACTTC. The chain links TRBV30 to TRBJ2-7; 10 bases map to TRBD2. The CDR3 length is 15 residues. V shed 1 base, J shed 6 bases, and the junction held 9 bases outside the gene matches. CDR1 is GTSNPN, CDR2 SVGIG, per germline (reference sequence).

CDR3 region: CASSVDRANTIYF. The CDR3 region has the DNA TGTGCCAGCAGCGTGGACAGGGCTAACACCATATATTTT. The chain links TRBV9 to TRBJ1-3, with 8 bases identical to TRBD1. The junction had 2 bases not matched to a gene; V was cut back by 2 bases and J by 7 bases. The CDR3 contains 13 residues. Germline values: CDR1 SGDLS, CDR2 YYNGEE. Combining the CDR3 with reference TRBV9 and TRBJ1-3 gives the whole variable domain DSGVTQTPKHLITATGQRVTLRCSPRSGDLSVYWYQQSLDQGLQFLIQYYNGEERAKGNILERFSAQQFPDLHSELNLSSLELGDSALYFCASSVDRANTIYFGEGSWLTVV.

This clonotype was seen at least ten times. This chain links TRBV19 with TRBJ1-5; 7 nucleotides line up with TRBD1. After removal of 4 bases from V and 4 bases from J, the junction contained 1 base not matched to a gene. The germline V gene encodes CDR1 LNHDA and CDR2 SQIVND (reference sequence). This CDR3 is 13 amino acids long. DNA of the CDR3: TGTGCCAGTAGTAGGGGACAGAATCAGCCCCAGCATTTT. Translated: CASSRGQNQPQHF.

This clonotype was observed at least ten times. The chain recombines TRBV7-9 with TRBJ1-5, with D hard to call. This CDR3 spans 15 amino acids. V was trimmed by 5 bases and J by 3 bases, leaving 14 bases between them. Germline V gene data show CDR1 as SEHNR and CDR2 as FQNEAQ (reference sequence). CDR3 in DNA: TGTGCCAGCAGCGCAATAGGTGAACTCAATCAGCCCCAGCATTTT. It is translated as CASSAIGELNQPQHF.

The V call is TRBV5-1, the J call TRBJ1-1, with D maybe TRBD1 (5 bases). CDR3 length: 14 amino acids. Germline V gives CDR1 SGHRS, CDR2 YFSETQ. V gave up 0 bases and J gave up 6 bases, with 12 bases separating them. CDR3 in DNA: TGCGCCAGCAGCTTGGACAGGAGCATGGCTGAAGCTTTCTTT. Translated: CASSLDRSMAEAFF.

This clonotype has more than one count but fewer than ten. The CDR3 protein is CASSVELAIHEQYF. As DNA, the CDR3 is TGTGCCAGCAGCGTGGAGTTAGCGATCCACGAGCAGTACTTC. The rearrangement links TRBV5-4 to TRBJ2-7; D perhaps matches TRBD2 (5 bases). The CDR3 totals 14 residues. Trimming took 4 bases from V and 5 from J, leaving 16 bases between them. Germline values: CDR1 SGHNT, CDR2 YYREEE (reference sequence).

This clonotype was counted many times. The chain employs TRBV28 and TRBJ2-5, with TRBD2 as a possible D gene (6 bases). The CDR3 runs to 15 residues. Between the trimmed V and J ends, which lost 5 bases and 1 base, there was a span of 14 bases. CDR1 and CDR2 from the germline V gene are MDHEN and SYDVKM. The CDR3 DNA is TGTGCCAGCAGTGCCCGGGACTGGGTCCAAGAGACCCAGTACTTC. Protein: CASSARDWVQETQYF.

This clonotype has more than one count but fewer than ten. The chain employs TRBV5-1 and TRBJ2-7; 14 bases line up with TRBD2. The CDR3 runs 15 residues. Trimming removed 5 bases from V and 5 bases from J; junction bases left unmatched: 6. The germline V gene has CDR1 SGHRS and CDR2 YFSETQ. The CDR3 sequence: CASRGLAGAGDEQYF. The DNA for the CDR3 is TGCGCCAGCAGGGGACTAGCGGGAGCAGGGGACGAGCAGTACTTC.

CDR3 protein: CASSLAQTGNTIYF. CDR3 nucleotides: TGTGCCAGCAGCTTAGCACAGACTGGAAACACCATATATTTT. The rearrangement uses TRBV7-9 and TRBJ1-3; D not certain. The germline V and J ends were trimmed by 0 bases and 2 bases, with 5 bases remaining between them. Germline V gives CDR1 SEHNR, CDR2 FQNEAQ (reference sequence). CDR3 size: 14 residues.

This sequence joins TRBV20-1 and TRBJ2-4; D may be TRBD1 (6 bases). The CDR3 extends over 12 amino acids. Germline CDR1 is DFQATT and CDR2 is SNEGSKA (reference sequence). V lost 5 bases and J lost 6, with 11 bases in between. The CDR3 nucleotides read TGCAGTGCTCTGGACAGCGCAAACATTCAGTACTTC. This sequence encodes CSALDSANIQYF.

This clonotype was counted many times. CDR3 DNA: TGTGCCAGCAGCTTAGACCAGCGGGAAATCGACGAGCAGTACTTC. Translating gives CASSLDQREIDEQYF. The rearrangement links TRBV11-2 to TRBJ2-7; 7 bases line up with TRBD2. This CDR3 has 15 amino acids. The germline V gene encodes CDR1 SGHAT and CDR2 FQNNGV. V trimming: 0 bases; J trimming: 5 bases; junction bases outside the gene matches: 7. Looking up the rest from reference TRBV11-2 and TRBJ2-7 gives the full variable domain: EAGVAQSPRYKIIEKRQSVAFWCNPISGHATLYWYQQILGQGPKLLIQFQNNGVVDDSQLPKDRFSAERLKGVDSTLKIQPAKLEDSAVYLCASSLDQREIDEQYFGPGTRLTVT.

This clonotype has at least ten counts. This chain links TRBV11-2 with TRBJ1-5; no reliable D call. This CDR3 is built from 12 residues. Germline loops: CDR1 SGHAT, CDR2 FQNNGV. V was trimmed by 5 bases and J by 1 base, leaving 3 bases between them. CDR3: CASSNSNQPQHF. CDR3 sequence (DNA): TGTGCCAGCAGCAACAGCAATCAGCCCCAGCATTTT.

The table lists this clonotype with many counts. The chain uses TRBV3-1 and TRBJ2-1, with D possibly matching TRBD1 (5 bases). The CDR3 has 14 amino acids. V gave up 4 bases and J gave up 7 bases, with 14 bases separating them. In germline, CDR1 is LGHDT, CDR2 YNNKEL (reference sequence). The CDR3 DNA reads TGTGCCAGCAGCCCCCAACCGACAGAAAATGAGCAGTTCTTC. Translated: CASSPQPTENEQFF.

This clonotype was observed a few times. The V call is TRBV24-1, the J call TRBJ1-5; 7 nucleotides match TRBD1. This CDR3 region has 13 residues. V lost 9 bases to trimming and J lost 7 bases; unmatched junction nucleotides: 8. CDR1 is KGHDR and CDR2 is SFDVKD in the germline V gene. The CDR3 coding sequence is TGTGCCACCGGCGACAGGGTGGACCAGCCCCAGCATTTT. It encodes CATGDRVDQPQHF.

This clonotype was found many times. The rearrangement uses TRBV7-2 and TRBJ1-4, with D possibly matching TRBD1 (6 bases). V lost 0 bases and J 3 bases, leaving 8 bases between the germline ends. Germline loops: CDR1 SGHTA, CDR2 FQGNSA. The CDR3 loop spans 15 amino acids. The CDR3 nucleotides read TGTGCCAGCAGCTTAGCGGGGGCATCTAATGAAAAACTGTTTTTT. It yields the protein CASSLAGASNEKLFF.

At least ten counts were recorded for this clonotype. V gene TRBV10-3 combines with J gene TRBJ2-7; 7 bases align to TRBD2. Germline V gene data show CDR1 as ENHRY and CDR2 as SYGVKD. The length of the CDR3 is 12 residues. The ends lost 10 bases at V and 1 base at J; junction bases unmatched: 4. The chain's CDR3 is CATKGGSYEQYF. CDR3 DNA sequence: TGTGCCACAAAGGGAGGGTCCTACGAGCAGTACTTC.

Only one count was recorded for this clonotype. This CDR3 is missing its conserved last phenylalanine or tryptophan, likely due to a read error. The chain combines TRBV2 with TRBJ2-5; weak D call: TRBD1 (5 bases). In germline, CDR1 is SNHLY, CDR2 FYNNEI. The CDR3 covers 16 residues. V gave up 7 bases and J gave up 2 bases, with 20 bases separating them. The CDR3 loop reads CASIPWQAKGQETQYL. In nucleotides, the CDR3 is TGTGCCAGCATTCCCTGGCAGGCCAAGGGGCAAGAGACCCAGTACCTC.

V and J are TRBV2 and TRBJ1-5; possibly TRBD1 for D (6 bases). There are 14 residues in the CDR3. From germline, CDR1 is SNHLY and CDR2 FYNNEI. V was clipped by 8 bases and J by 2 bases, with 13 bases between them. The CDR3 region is CASAQQGGNQPQHF. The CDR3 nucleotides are TGTGCCAGCGCTCAACAGGGTGGCAATCAGCCCCAGCATTTT.

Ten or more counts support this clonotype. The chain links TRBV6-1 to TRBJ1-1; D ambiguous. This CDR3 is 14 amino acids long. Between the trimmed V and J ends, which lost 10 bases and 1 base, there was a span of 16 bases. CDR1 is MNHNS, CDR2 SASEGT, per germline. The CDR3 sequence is CATHSGSWNTEAFF. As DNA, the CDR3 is TGTGCCACACATTCGGGCAGTTGGAACACTGAAGCTTTCTTT.

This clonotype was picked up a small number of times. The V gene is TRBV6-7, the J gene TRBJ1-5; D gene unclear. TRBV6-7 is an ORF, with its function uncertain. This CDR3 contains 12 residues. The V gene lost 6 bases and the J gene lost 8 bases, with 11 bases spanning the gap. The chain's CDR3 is CASSQSTEPQHF. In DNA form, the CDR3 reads TGTGCCAGCAGCCAGTCGACGGAGCCCCAGCATTTT.

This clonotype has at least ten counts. The CDR3 DNA sequence: TGTGCCAGCAGCACCCGTCTAGCGGAGTCCTACAATGAGCAGTTCTTC. Protein: CASSTRLAESYNEQFF. The V and J genes are TRBV3-1 and TRBJ2-1; 7 positions agree with TRBD2. The J segment lost 1 base and the V segment lost 5 bases, leaving 8 bases of the junction unmatched. Germline V lookup: CDR1 LGHDT, CDR2 YNNKEL (reference sequence). The CDR3 is made up of 16 amino acids.

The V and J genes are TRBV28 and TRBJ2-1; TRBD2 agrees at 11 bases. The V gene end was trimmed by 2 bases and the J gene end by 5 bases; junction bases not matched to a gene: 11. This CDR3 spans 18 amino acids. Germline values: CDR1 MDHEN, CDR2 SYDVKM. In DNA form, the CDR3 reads TGTGCCAGCAGTTTACCTCCTACCGGGACTAGCGGAAACAATGAGCAGTTCTTC. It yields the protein CASSLPPTGTSGNNEQFF.

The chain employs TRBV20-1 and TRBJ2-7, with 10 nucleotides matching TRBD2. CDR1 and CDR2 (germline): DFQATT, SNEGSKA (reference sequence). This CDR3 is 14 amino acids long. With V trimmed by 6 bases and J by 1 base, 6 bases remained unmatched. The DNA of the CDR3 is TGCAGTGCCGCTAGCGGGAGACTATCCTACGAGCAGTACTTC. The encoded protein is CSAASGRLSYEQYF.

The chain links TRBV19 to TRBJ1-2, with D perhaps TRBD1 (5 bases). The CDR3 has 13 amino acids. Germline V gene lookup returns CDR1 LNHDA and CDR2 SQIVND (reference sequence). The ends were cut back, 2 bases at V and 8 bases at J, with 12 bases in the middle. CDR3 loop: CASSIILGDGYTF. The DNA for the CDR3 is TGTGCCAGTAGTATAATATTGGGGGACGGCTACACCTTC.

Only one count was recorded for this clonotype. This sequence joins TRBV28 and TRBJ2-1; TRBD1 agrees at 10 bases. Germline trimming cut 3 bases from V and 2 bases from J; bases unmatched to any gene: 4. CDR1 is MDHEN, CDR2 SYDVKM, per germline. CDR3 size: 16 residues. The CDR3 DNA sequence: TGTGCCAGCAGTTTGCCGGGACAGGGGACCTACAATGAGCAGTTCTTC. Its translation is CASSLPGQGTYNEQFF.

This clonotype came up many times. This CDR3 is CASSFGQGSKGNQPQHF. DNA of the CDR3: TGTGCCAGCAGTTTCGGACAGGGATCGAAAGGGAATCAGCCCCAGCATTTT. The chain recombines TRBV2 with TRBJ1-5; 8 positions match TRBD1. J was trimmed by 4 bases and V by 5 bases; bases with no gene match: 13. The CDR3 totals 17 residues. Germline V gene sequence: CDR1 SNHLY, CDR2 FYNNEI. Using reference TRBV2 and TRBJ1-5 for the parts outside the CDR3, the full variable domain is EPEVTQTPSHQVTQMGQEVILRCVPISNHLYFYWYRQILGQKVEFLVSFYNNEISEKSEIFDDQFSVERPDGSNFTLKIRSTKLEDSAMYFCASSFGQGSKGNQPQHFGDGTRLSIL.

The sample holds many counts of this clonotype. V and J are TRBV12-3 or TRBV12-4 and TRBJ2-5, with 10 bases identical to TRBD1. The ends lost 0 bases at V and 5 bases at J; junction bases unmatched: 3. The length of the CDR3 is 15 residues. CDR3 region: CASSLAGQGWETQYF. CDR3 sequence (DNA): TGTGCCAGCAGTTTAGCGGGACAGGGGTGGGAGACCCAGTACTTC.